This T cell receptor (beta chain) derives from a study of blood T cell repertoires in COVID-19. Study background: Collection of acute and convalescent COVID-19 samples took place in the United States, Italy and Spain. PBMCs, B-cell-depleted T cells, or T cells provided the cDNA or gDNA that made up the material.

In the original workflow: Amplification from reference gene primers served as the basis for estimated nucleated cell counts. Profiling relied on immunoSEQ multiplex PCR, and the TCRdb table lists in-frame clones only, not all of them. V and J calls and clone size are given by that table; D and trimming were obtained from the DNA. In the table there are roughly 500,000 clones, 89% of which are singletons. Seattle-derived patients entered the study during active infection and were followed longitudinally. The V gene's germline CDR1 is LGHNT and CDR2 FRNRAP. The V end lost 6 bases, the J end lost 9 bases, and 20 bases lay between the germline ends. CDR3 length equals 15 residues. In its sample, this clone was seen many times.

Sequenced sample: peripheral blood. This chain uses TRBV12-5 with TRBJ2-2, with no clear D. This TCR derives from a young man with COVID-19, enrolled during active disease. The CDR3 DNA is TGTGCTAGTGGGTATTCGCTTACCTACCGGTGGGAGCTGTTTTTT. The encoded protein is CASGYSLTYRWELFF.